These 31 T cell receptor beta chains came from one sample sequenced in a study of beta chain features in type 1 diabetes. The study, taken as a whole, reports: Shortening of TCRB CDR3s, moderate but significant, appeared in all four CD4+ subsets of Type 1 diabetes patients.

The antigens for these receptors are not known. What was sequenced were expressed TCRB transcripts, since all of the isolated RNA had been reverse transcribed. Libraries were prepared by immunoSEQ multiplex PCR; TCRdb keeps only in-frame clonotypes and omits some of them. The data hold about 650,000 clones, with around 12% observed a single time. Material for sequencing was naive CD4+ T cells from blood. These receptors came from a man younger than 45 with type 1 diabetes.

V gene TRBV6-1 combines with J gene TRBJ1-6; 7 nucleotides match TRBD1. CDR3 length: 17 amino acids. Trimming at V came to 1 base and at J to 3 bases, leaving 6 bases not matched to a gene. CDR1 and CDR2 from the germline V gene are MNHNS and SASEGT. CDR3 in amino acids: CASSEVGGRDYNSPLHF. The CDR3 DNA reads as TGTGCCAGCAGTGAAGTAGGGGGCAGAGACTATAATTCACCCCTCCACTTT.

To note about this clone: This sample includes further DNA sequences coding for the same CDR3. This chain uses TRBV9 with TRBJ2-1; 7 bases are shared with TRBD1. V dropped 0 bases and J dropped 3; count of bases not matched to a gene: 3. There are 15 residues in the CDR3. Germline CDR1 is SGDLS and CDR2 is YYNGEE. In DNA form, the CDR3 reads TGTGCCAGCAGCGTAGCGACAGGGAGCTACAATGAGCAGTTCTTC. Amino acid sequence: CASSVATGSYNEQFF.

CDR3 protein: CASSSSGFAEEKLFF. CDR3 bases: TGTGCCAGCAGCTCGTCAGGGTTTGCGGAGGAAAAACTGTTTTTT. The J gene is TRBJ1-4, the V gene TRBV7-2, with TRBD1 as a possible D gene (5 bases). V was cut by 4 bases and J by 8 bases, with 17 bases left in between. The CDR3 contains 15 residues. The germline CDR1 and CDR2 sequences are SGHTA and FQGNSA.

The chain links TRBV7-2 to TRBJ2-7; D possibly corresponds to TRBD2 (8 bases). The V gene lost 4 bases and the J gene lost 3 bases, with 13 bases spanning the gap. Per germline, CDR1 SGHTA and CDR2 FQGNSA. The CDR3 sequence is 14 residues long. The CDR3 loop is CASSSGGGLYEQYF. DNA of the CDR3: TGTGCCAGCAGCTCGGGAGGGGGCCTCTACGAGCAGTACTTC.

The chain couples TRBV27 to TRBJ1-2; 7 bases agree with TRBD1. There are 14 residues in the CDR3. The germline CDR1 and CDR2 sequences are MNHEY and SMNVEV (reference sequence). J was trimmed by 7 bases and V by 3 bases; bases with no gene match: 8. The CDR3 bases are TGTGCCAGCAGTTTCGGGCAGGGGGTGTCTGGCTACACCTTC. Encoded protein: CASSFGQGVSGYTF.

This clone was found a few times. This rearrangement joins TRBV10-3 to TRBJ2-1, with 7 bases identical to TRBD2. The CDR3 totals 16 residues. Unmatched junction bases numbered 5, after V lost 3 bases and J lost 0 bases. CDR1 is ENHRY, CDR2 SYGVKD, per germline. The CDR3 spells CAISEGTKSSYNEQFF. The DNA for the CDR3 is TGTGCCATCAGTGAAGGGACTAAGAGCTCCTACAATGAGCAGTTCTTC.

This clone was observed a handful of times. CDR3 sequence: CASRGMGQDSYEQYF. DNA for the CDR3: TGTGCCAGCAGGGGGATGGGACAGGATTCCTACGAGCAGTACTTC. The gene calls are TRBV2 and TRBJ2-7; 8 nucleotides align to TRBD1. Per the germline V gene, CDR1 is SNHLY and CDR2 is FYNNEI. Unmatched junction bases numbered 8, after V lost 6 bases and J lost 1 base. This CDR3 region has 15 residues.

The CDR3: CASSRDRAGKLFF. The CDR3 DNA follows: TGTGCCAGTAGTCGGGACAGGGCGGGGAAACTGTTTTTT. J is TRBJ1-4 and V is TRBV19; 9 bases are a match to TRBD1. V was pared by 5 bases and J by 11 bases, with 6 bases of the junction left unmatched. The CDR3 has 13 residues. Per germline, CDR1 LNHDA and CDR2 SQIVND (reference sequence).

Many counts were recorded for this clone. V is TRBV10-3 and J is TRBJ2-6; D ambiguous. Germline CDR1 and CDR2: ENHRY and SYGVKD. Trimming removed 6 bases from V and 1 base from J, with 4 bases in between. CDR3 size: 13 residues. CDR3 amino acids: CAIRASGANVLTF. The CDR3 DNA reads TGTGCCATCAGAGCATCTGGGGCCAACGTCCTGACTTTC.

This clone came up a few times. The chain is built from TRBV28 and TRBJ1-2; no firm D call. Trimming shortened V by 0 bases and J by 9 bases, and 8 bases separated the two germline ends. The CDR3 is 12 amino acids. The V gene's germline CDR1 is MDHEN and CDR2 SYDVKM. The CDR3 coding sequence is TGTGCCAGCAGTTTATGGGACGGTCGCTACACCTTC. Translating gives CASSLWDGRYTF.

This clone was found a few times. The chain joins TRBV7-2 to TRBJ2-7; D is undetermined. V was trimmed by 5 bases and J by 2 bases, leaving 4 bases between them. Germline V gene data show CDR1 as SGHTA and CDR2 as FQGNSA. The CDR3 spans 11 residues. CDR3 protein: CASSRTYEQYF. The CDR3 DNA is TGTGCCAGCAGCCGCACCTACGAGCAGTACTTC.

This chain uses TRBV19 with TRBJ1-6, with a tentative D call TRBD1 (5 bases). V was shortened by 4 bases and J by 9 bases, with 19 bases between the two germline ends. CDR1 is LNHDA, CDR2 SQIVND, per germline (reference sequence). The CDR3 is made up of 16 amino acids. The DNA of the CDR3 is TGTGCCAGTAGTACCACCGGGGCGCCGAGTGGTTCACCCCTCCACTTT. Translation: CASSTTGAPSGSPLHF.

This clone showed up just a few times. Written as DNA, the CDR3 is TGTGCCAGCAGTAAGGGACAGCTGAACACTGAAGCTTTCTTT. As protein: CASSKGQLNTEAFF. This chain joins TRBV27 and TRBJ1-1, with 7 bases that match TRBD1. V gave up 5 bases and J gave up 0 bases; unmatched junction bases: 3. The CDR3 spans 14 residues. Per germline, CDR1 MNHEY and CDR2 SMNVEV (reference sequence).

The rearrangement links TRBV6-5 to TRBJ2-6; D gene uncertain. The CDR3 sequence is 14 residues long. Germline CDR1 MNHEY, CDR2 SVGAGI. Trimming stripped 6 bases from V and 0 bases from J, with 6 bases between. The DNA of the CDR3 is TGTGCCAGCAGATATAACTCTGGGGCCAACGTCCTGACTTTC. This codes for CASRYNSGANVLTF.

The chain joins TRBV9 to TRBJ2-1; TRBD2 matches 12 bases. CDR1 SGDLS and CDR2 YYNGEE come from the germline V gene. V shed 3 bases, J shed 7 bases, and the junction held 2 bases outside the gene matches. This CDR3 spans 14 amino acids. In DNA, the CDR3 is TGTGCCAGCAGCGCCGGACTAGCGGGGAATGAGCAGTTCTTC. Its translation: CASSAGLAGNEQFF. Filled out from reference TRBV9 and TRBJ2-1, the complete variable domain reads DSGVTQTPKHLITATGQRVTLRCSPRSGDLSVYWYQQSLDQGLQFLIQYYNGEERAKGNILERFSAQQFPDLHSELNLSSLELGDSALYFCASSAGLAGNEQFFGPGTRLTVL.

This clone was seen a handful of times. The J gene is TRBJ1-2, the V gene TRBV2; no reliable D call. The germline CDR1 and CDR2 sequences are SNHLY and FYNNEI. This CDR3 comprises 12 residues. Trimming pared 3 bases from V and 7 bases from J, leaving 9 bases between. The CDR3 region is CASSESPLGYTF. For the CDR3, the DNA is TGTGCCAGCAGTGAGTCTCCTCTTGGCTACACCTTC.

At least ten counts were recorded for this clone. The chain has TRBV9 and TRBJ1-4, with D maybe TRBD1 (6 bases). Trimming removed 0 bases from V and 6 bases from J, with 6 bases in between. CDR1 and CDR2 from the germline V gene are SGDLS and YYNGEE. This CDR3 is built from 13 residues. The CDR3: CASSVAGDEKLFF. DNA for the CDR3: TGTGCCAGCAGCGTAGCAGGGGATGAAAAACTGTTTTTT.

The CDR3 protein is CASSPGTSTGELFF. CDR3 coding DNA: TGTGCCAGCAGCCCCGGGACAAGCACCGGGGAGCTGTTTTTT. The chain combines TRBV5-4 with TRBJ2-2; possible D gene TRBD1, 6 bases. Germline V lookup: CDR1 SGHNT, CDR2 YYREEE (reference sequence). V was shortened by 4 bases and J by 4 bases, with 11 bases between the two germline ends. This CDR3 contains 14 residues.

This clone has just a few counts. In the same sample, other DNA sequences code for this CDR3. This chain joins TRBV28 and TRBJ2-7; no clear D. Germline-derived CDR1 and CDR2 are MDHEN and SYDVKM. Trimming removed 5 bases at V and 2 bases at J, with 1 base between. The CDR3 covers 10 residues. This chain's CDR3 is CASSTYEQYF. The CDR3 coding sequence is TGTGCCAGCAGTACCTACGAGCAGTACTTC.

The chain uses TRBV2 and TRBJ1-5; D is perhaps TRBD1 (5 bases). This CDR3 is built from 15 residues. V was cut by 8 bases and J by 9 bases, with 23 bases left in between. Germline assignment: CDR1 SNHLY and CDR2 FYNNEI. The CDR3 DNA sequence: TGTGCCAGCGGTGCGGGGCCAGGTCCCGCAGTGCCCCAGCATTTT. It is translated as CASGAGPGPAVPQHF.

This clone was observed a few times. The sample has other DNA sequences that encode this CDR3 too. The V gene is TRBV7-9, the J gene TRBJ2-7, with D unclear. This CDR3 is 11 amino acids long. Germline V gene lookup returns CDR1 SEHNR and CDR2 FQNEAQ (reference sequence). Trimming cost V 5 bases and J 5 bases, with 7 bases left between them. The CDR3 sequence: CASSLGNEQYF. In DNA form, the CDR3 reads TGTGCCAGCAGCCTAGGGAACGAGCAGTACTTC.

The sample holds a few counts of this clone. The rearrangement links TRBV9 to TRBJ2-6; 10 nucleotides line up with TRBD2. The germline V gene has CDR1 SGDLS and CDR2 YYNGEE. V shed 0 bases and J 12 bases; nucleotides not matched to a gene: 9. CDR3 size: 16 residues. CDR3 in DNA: TGTGCCAGCAGCGTAGGAGCGGGGGGGCCCCAGGGCGTCCTGACTTTC. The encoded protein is CASSVGAGGPQGVLTF. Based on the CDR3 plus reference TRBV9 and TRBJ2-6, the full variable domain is DSGVTQTPKHLITATGQRVTLRCSPRSGDLSVYWYQQSLDQGLQFLIQYYNGEERAKGNILERFSAQQFPDLHSELNLSSLELGDSALYFCASSVGAGGPQGVLTFGAGSRLTVL.

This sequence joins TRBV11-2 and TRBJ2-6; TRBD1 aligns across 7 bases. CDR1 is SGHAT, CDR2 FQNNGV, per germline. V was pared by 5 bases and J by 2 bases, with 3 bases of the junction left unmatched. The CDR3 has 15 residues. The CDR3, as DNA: TGTGCCAGCAGCCAGGGGGTAACTGGGGCCAACGTCCTGACTTTC. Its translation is CASSQGVTGANVLTF.

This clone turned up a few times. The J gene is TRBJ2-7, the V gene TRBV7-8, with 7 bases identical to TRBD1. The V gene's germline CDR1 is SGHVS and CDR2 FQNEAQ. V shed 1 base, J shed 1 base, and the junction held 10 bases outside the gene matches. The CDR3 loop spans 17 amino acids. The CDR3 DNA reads TGTGCCAGCAGCTTAGGAACCCCGGGACAGACATCCTACGAGCAGTACTTC. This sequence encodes CASSLGTPGQTSYEQYF. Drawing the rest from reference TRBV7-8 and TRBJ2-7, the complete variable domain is GAGVSQSPRYKVAKRGQDVALRCDPISGHVSLFWYQQALGQGPEFLTYFQNEAQLDKSGLPSDRFFAERPEGSVSTLKIQRTQQEDSAVYLCASSLGTPGQTSYEQYFGPGTRLTVT.

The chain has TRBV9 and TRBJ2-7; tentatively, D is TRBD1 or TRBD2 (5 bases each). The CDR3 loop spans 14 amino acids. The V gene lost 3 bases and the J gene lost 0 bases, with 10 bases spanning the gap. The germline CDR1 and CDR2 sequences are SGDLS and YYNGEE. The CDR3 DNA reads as TGTGCCAGCAGCGCTCGGGACGTCTCCTACGAGCAGTACTTC. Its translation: CASSARDVSYEQYF.

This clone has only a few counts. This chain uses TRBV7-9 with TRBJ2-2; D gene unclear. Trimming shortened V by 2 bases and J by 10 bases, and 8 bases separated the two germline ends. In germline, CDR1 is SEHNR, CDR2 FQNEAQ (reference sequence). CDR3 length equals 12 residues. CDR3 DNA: TGTGCCAGCAGCTTAATAACGTCGGAGCTGTTTTTT. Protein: CASSLITSELFF.

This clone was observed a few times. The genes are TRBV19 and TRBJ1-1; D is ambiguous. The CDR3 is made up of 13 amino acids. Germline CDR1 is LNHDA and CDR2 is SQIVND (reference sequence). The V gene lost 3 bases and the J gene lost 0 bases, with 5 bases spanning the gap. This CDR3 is CASSMAVNTEAFF. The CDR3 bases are TGTGCCAGTAGTATGGCGGTGAACACTGAAGCTTTCTTT.

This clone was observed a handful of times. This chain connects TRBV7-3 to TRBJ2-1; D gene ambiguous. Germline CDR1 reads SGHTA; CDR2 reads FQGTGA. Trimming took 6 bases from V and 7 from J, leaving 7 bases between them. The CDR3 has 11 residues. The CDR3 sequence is CASSYGNEQFF. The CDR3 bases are TGTGCCAGCAGTTATGGAAATGAGCAGTTCTTC.

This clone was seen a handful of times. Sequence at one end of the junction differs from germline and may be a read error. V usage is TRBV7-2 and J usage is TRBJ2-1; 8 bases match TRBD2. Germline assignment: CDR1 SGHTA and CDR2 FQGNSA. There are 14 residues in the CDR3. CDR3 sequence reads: CASSLAGSYNEQFF. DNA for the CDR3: TGTGCCAGCAGCCTAGCGGGTTCCTACAATGAGCAGTTCTTC.

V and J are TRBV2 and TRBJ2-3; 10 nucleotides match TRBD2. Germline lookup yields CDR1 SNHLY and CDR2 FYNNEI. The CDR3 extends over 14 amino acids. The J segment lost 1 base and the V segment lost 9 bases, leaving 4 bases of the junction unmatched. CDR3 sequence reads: CASSLAGGTDTQYF. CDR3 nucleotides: TGTGCCAGTTCCCTAGCGGGGGGCACAGATACGCAGTATTTT.

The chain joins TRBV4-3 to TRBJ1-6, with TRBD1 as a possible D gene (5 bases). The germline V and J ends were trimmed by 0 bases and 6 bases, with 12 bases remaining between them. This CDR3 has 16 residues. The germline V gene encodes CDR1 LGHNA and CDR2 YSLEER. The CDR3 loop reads CASSQDLGVGNSPLHF. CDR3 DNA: TGCGCCAGCAGCCAAGATTTAGGGGTGGGTAATTCACCCCTCCACTTT.